Below, 7 T cell receptor beta chains from the same sample are listed, as sequenced in a study of cytomegalovirus exposure and HLA in healthy donors. The PCR was carried out with 60 Vbeta primers and 13 Jbeta primers. Assay used: immunoSEQ multiplex PCR; TCRdb lists only in-frame clones, some missing. The sample gives approximately 52,000 clones, approximately 71% of which show up once; 30% to 35% is in the top ten. Source material: PBMCs. The origin of the receptors is a man between 35 and 55 years old in good health and CMV-seropositive.

The chain couples TRBV5-6 to TRBJ2-7, with D unresolved. V lost 4 bases and J 6 bases, leaving 8 bases between the germline ends. The length of the CDR3 is 11 residues. In germline, CDR1 is SGHDT, CDR2 YYEEEE. DNA of the CDR3: TGTGCCAGCAGCATAACACGCGAGCAGTACTTC. Amino acids: CASSITREQYF.

The rearrangement joins TRBV7-9 to TRBJ2-1; a weak D match, TRBD2 (5 bases). This CDR3 contains 15 residues. The germline gives CDR1 SEHNR, CDR2 FQNEAQ (reference sequence). V was trimmed by 5 bases and J by 9 bases, leaving 20 bases between them. The CDR3: CASSPSTLGMGEQFF. The DNA of the CDR3 is TGTGCCAGCAGCCCCTCGACCCTCGGGATGGGTGAGCAGTTCTTC.

The chain combines TRBV5-4 with TRBJ2-4; TRBD2 aligns across 8 bases. The CDR3 spans 16 residues. Losses at the gene ends were 4 bases for V and 0 bases for J; bases not matched to a gene: 6. CDR1 and CDR2 (germline): SGHNT, YYREEE (reference sequence). CDR3 sequence: CASSPAGTRAKNIQYF. The CDR3 DNA sequence: TGTGCCAGCAGCCCCGCCGGGACTAGAGCCAAAAACATTCAGTACTTC.

This chain's CDR3 is CASSLIAGVAATKGTQYF. The CDR3 region has the DNA TGCGCCAGCAGCTTGATCGCTGGGGTAGCGGCAACCAAGGGGACCCAGTACTTC. The rearrangement uses TRBV5-1 and TRBJ2-5, with D maybe TRBD2 (6 bases). The germline V and J ends were trimmed by 1 base and 7 bases, with 26 bases remaining between them. The CDR3 totals 18 residues. The germline CDR1 and CDR2 sequences are SGHRS and YFSETQ. Combining the CDR3 with reference TRBV5-1 and TRBJ2-5 gives the whole variable domain KAGVTQTPRYLIKTRGQQVTLSCSPISGHRSVSWYQQTPGQGLQFLFEYFSETQRNKGNFPGRFSGRQFSNSRSEMNVSTLELGDSALYLCASSLIAGVAATKGTQYFGPGTRLLVL.

J is TRBJ1-2 and V is TRBV7-2; 9 nucleotides align to TRBD1. The germline CDR1 and CDR2 sequences are SGHTA and FQGNSA. Losses at the gene ends were 4 bases for V and 4 bases for J; bases not matched to a gene: 7. The CDR3 runs to 15 residues. The CDR3 DNA sequence: TGTGCCAGCAGCTCTCAGACAGGGGGGTTCTATGGCTACACCTTC. As protein: CASSSQTGGFYGYTF.

This chain uses TRBV10-3 with TRBJ1-2; 7 bases fit TRBD1. The CDR3 covers 16 residues. Germline V CDR1 and CDR2: ENHRY, SYGVKD. The J segment lost 8 bases and the V segment lost 4 bases, leaving 16 bases of the junction unmatched. CDR3 protein: CAISGNRGPLGWGYTF. The DNA for the CDR3 is TGTGCCATCAGTGGGAACAGGGGTCCCCTTGGGTGGGGCTACACCTTC.

This chain connects TRBV5-4 to TRBJ1-1, with TRBD1 as a possible D gene (5 bases). Germline assignment: CDR1 SGHNT and CDR2 YYREEE (reference sequence). The ends were cut back, 4 bases at V and 4 bases at J, with 17 bases in the middle. CDR3 length: 15 amino acids. In DNA form, the CDR3 reads TGTGCCAGCAGCCCTCGACAGTCAATTATCACTGAAGCTTTCTTT. This codes for CASSPRQSIITEAFF.